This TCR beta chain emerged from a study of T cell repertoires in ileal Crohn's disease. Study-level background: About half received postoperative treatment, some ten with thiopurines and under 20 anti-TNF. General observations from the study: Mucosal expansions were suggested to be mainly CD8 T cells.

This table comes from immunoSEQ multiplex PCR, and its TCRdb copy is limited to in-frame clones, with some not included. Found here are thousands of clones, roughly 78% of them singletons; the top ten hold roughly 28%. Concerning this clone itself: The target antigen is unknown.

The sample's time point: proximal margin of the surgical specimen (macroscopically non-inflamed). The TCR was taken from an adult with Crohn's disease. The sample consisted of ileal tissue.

As DNA, the CDR3 is TGTGCCAGCAGTGGGACAGGGGGCGCTGGGGCCAACGTCCTGACTTTC. Protein product: CASSGTGGAGANVLTF. The chain links TRBV6-4 to TRBJ2-6; 11 nucleotides agree with TRBD1. Germline lookup yields CDR1 MRHNA and CDR2 SNTAGT. The CDR3 contains 16 residues. The trim removed 4 bases at V and 2 bases at J, leaving 1 base unmatched.